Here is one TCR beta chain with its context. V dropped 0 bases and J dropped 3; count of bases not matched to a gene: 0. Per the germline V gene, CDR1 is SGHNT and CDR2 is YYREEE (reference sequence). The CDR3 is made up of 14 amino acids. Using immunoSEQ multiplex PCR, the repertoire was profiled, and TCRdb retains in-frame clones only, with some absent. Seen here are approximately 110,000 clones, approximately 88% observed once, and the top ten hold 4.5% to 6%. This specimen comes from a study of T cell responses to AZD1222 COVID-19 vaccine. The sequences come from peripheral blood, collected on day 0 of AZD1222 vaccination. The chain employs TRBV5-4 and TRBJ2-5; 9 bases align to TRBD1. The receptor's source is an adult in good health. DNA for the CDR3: TGTGCCAGCAGCTTGGGGGACAGGGAAGAGACCCAGTACTTC. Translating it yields CASSLGDREETQYF.